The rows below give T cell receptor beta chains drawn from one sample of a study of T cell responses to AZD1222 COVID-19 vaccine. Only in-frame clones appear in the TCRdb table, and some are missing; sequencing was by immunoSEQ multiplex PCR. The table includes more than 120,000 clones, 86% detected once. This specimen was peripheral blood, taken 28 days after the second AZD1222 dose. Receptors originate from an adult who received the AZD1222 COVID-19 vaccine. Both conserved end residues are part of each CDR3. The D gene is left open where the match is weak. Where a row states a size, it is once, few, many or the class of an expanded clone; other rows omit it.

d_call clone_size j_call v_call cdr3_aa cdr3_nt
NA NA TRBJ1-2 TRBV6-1 CASSEIFPLDRGYTF TGTGCCAGCAGTGAAATCTTTCCCCTCGACCGTGGCTACACCTTC
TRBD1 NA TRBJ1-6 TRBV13 CASSLLGQGSPLHF TGTGCCAGCAGCCTGCTGGGACAGGGTTCCCCCCTCCACTTT
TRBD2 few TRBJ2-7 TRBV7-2 CASSPLAGAAEQYF TGTGCCAGCAGCCCCCTAGCGGGAGCGGCCGAGCAGTACTTC
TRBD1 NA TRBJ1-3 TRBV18 CASSPGQATSGNTIYF TGTGCCAGCTCACCAGGACAGGCCACCTCTGGAAACACCATATATTTT
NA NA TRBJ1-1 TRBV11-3 CASSLAPGPRTEAFF TGTGCCAGCAGCTTAGCCCCGGGCCCCAGGACTGAAGCTTTCTTT
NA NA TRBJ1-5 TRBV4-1 CASSQDMGQGRRPQHF TGCGCCAGCAGCCAAGATATGGGGCAGGGGAGGCGGCCCCAGCATTTT
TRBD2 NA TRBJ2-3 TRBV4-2 CAKVVGEGRTDTQYF TGTGCCAAAGTCGTCGGGGAGGGGCGCACAGATACGCAGTATTTT
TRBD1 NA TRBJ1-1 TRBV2 CASNGRQGLTEAFF TGTGCCAGCAATGGTCGACAGGGATTAACTGAAGCTTTCTTT
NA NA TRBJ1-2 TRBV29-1 CSVEVQNGYTF TGCAGCGTTGAAGTACAGAATGGCTACACCTTC
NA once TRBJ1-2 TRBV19 CASTRLGANYGYTF TGTGCCAGTACCCGATTGGGGGCTAACTATGGCTACACCTTC
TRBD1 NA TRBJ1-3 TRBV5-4 CASSGDSFPGNTIYF TGTGCCAGCAGCGGGGACAGCTTCCCTGGAAACACCATATATTTT
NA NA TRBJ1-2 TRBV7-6 CASSLGEAARYTF TGTGCCAGCAGCTTAGGGGAAGCAGCCCGGTACACCTTC
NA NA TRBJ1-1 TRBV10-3 CAISESTVGATEAFF TGTGCCATCAGTGAGTCAACGGTGGGGGCCACTGAAGCTTTCTTT
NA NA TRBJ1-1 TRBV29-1 CSVLGGAKEAFF TGCAGCGTTCTGGGAGGGGCGAAGGAAGCTTTCTTT
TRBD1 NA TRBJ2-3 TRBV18 CASRQGAPDTQYF TGTGCCTCGAGACAGGGGGCCCCAGATACGCAGTATTTT
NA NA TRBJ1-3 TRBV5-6 CASSPTGSGNTIYF TGTGCCAGCAGTCCTACAGGGTCCGGAAACACCATATATTTT
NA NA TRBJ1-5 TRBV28 CASSPRNFWQPQHF TGTGCCAGCAGCCCACGTAACTTTTGGCAGCCCCAGCATTTT
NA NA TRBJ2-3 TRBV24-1 CATSDLQDGAGPVDTQYF TGTGCCACCAGTGATTTGCAGGACGGCGCGGGCCCAGTGGATACGCAGTATTTT
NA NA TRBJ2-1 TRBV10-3 CAISGGTSYNEQFF TGTGCCATCAGTGGAGGAACTTCCTACAATGAGCAGTTCTTC
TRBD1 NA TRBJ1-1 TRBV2 CASTGDRNTEAFF TGTGCCAGCACGGGGGACAGGAACACTGAAGCTTTCTTT
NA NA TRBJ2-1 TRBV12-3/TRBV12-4 CASSFSAVNEQFF TGTGCCAGCAGTTTTTCGGCAGTCAATGAGCAGTTCTTC
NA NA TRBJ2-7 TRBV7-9 CASNGRTEEQYF TGTGCCAGCAATGGGAGGACGGAGGAGCAGTACTTC
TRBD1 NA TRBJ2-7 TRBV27 CASSLRTGSIYEQYF TGTGCCAGCAGTTTAAGGACAGGGTCCATATACGAGCAGTACTTC
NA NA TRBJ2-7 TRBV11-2 CASSLGPGTYEQYF TGTGCCAGCAGCTTAGGGCCCGGAACCTACGAGCAGTACTTC
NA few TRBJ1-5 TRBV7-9 CASSLEASNQPQHF TGTGCCAGCAGCTTAGAAGCTAGCAATCAGCCCCAGCATTTT
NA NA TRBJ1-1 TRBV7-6 CASSSDTNTEAFF TGTGCCAGCAGCTCTGACACGAACACTGAAGCTTTCTTT
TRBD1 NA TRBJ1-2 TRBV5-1 CASSVQGAGYGYTF TGCGCCAGCAGCGTACAGGGGGCGGGCTATGGCTACACCTTC
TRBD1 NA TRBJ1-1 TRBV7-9 CASSLGQGAATEAFF TGTGCCAGCAGCTTAGGACAGGGGGCGGCCACTGAAGCTTTCTTT
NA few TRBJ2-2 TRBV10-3 CAIRDIMAGIGELFF TGTGCCATCAGGGACATAATGGCGGGTATCGGGGAGCTGTTTTTT
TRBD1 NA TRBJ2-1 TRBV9 CASSGQTAVGGTGFYNEQFF TGTGCCAGCAGCGGACAGACGGCCGTGGGCGGGACAGGGTTCTACAATGAGCAGTTCTTC
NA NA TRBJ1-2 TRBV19 CASSILGSGYTF TGTGCCAGTAGTATACTAGGAAGCGGCTACACCTTC
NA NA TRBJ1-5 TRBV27 CASGYRDQPQHF TGTGCCAGCGGCTACAGGGATCAGCCCCAGCATTTT
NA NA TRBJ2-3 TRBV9 CASSVARPADTQYF TGTGCCAGCAGCGTAGCTCGTCCCGCGGATACGCAGTATTTT
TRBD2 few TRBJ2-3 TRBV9 CASSSMLAGGLTDTQYF TGTGCCAGCAGCTCGATGCTAGCGGGGGGGTTAACAGATACGCAGTATTTT
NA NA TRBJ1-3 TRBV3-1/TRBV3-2 CASSPMTVSGNTIYF TGTGCCAGCAGCCCCATGACAGTCTCTGGAAACACCATATATTTT
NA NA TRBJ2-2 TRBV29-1 CSVVTRWTGELFF TGCAGCGTTGTAACTAGGTGGACCGGGGAGCTGTTTTTT
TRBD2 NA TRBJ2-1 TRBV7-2 CASSSRLAGLYNEQFF TGTGCCAGCAGCTCAAGGCTAGCGGGCCTCTACAATGAGCAGTTCTTC
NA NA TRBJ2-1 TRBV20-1 CSSDFYNEQFF TGCAGTTCGGACTTCTACAATGAGCAGTTCTTC
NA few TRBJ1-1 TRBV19 CASSLTANTEAFF TGTGCCAGTAGTCTGACAGCGAACACTGAAGCTTTCTTT
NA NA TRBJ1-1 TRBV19 CASTGPMNTEAFF TGTGCCAGTACCGGACCTATGAACACTGAAGCTTTCTTT
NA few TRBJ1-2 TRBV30 CAWSVSRTNYGYTF TGTGCCTGGAGTGTATCGCGAACTAACTATGGCTACACCTTC
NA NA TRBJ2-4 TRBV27 CASSSSGNIQYF TGTGCCAGCAGTTCATCAGGAAACATTCAGTACTTC
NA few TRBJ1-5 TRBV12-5 CVTPPSQNQPQHF TGTGTTACCCCCCCCTCACAGAATCAGCCCCAGCATTTT
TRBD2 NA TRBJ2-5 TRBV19 CASSIAGGPGETQYF TGTGCCAGTAGTATTGCGGGAGGGCCGGGGGAGACCCAGTACTTC
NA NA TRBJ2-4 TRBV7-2 CASSPGGQSHIQYF TGTGCCAGCAGCCCGGGGGGACAGTCTCACATTCAGTACTTC
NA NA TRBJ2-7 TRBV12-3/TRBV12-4 CASKEGVKYEQYF TGTGCCAGCAAGGAGGGAGTAAAGTACGAGCAGTACTTC
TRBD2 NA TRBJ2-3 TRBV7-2 CASRRTSGAGGTDTQYF TGTGCCAGCAGAAGGACTAGCGGGGCCGGGGGCACAGATACGCAGTATTTT
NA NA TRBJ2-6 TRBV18 CASSPPVETSGANVLTF TGTGCCAGCTCACCACCGGTGGAAACATCTGGGGCCAACGTCCTGACTTTC
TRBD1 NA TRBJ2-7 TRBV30 CAWSVGGTGPPWEQYF TGTGCCTGGAGTGTAGGGGGGACAGGGCCGCCTTGGGAGCAGTACTTC
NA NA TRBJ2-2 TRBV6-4 CASSWTAEGELFF TGTGCCAGCTCCTGGACAGCGGAAGGGGAGCTGTTTTTT
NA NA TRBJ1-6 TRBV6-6 CASITAEAYNSPLHF TGTGCCAGCATCACGGCGGAAGCCTATAATTCACCCCTCCACTTT
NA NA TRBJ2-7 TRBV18 CASSPAGPYEQYF TGTGCCAGCTCACCAGCGGGGCCCTACGAGCAGTACTTC
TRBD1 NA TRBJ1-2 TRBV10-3 CAITDRAANYGYTF TGTGCCATCACCGACAGGGCCGCTAACTATGGCTACACCTTC
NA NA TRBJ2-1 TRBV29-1 CSVGVVVRNEQFF TGCAGCGTTGGAGTGGTAGTCCGGAATGAGCAGTTCTTC